The 27 T cell receptor beta chains reported below all come from one sample, sequenced in a study of regulatory T cells in long-lasting Graves disease. Arm-PCR with iRepertoire HTBI primers amplified the CDR3 regions for these TCR beta libraries. TCRdb redid the calling of the multiplex PCR reads with MiXCR, one entry per CDR3 protein. Among around 450,000 distinct CDR3 sequences, about 16% were seen once, and the ten largest hold 16%. Time point described: newly diagnosed GD, antithyroid drugs for less than 3 months. RNA extracted from PBMCs served as the sequencing template. The same data also went into a second study, on T cells in Graves' hyperthyroidism and ophthalmopathy.

The input for sequencing was peripheral blood mononuclear cells (PBMCs), taken at new diagnosis, from a patient treated with antithyroid drugs. All receptors come from a woman aged 25 to 45 with Graves disease.

This clonotype was seen repeatedly, ten times or more. V is TRBV6-5 and J is TRBJ1-1; perhaps TRBD1 as D (6 bases). The CDR3 extends over 16 amino acids. Deletions cut 0 bases from V and 4 bases from J, with 15 bases between. Germline-derived CDR1 and CDR2 are MNHEY and SVGAGI. CDR3 sequence: CASSYSFRGSGTEAFF. CDR3 bases: TGTGCCAGCAGTTACTCATTCAGGGGCTCGGGCACTGAAGCTTTCTTT.

With regard to this clonotype: One end of the junction does not line up with germline, which may come from a read error. V gene TRBV28 combines with J gene TRBJ1-1; D gene ambiguous. Germline V lookup: CDR1 MDHEN, CDR2 SYDVKM. The CDR3 length is 13 residues. CDR3 sequence: CVSTGVGNTEAFF. CDR3 bases: TGTGTCAGCACCGGGGTGGGGAACACCGAAGCTTTCTTT. Complete variable domain (other parts from reference TRBV28 and TRBJ1-1): DVKVTQSSRYLVKRTGEKVFLECVQDMDHENMFWYRQDPGLGLRLIYFSYDVKMKEKGDIPEGYSVSREKKERFSLILESASTNQTSMYLCVSTGVGNTEAFFGQGTRLTVV.

The sample holds many counts of this clonotype. The chain carries TRBV20-1 and TRBJ1-2; TRBD1 agrees at 9 bases. V gave up 6 bases and J gave up 4 bases; unmatched junction bases: 18. This CDR3 spans 17 amino acids. Germline-derived CDR1 and CDR2 are DFQATT and SNEGSKA (reference sequence). The CDR3 reads CSAHRGLDPKKFYGYTF. The CDR3, as DNA: TGCAGTGCCCACAGGGGGCTAGATCCCAAGAAGTTCTATGGCTACACCTTC.

The chain employs TRBV19 and TRBJ1-2, with D possibly being TRBD1 (5 bases). CDR1 and CDR2 from the germline V gene are LNHDA and SQIVND (reference sequence). This CDR3 comprises 15 residues. Trimming took off 7 bases at V and 5 bases at J, with 20 bases between the two ends. This chain's CDR3 is CASKSQARGWYGYTF. The CDR3 nucleotides read TGTGCCAGTAAATCCCAGGCCCGGGGGTGGTATGGCTACACCTTC.

Ten or more counts support this clonotype. The chain uses TRBV14 and TRBJ2-3, with no clear D. This CDR3 is built from 13 residues. Germline V gene data show CDR1 as SGHDN and CDR2 as FVKESK. Trimming took 1 base from V and 6 from J, leaving 8 bases between them. CDR3 sequence: CASSQATFDTQYF. The CDR3 nucleotides read TGTGCCAGCAGCCAAGCGACGTTTGATACGCAGTATTTT.

V usage is TRBV6-1 and J usage is TRBJ2-5; D might be TRBD1 (5 bases). Germline loops: CDR1 MNHNS, CDR2 SASEGT. The CDR3 runs 13 residues. V lost 9 bases, J lost 7 bases, and 18 bases lay in between. In nucleotides, the CDR3 is TGTGCCAGTATTCAGGGTGGATTGGGGACCCAGTACTTC. Translation: CASIQGGLGTQYF.

The rearrangement joins TRBV27 to TRBJ2-3; D perhaps matches TRBD2 (6 bases). Germline V gene data show CDR1 as MNHEY and CDR2 as SMNVEV (reference sequence). This CDR3 spans 15 amino acids. V was shortened by 6 bases and J by 5 bases, with 18 bases between the two germline ends. The CDR3 sequence is CASSPRDSLLDTQYF. CDR3 DNA: TGTGCCAGCAGCCCCCGGGACTCCCTGCTAGATACGCAGTATTTT.

The chain uses TRBV9 and TRBJ2-3, with D unresolved. Germline V gene lookup returns CDR1 SGDLS and CDR2 YYNGEE. Trimming took off 3 bases at V and 0 bases at J, with 5 bases between the two ends. The CDR3 spans 13 residues. CDR3: CASSGPSTDTQYF. CDR3 nucleotides: TGTGCCAGCAGCGGGCCTAGCACAGATACGCAGTATTTT.

Many counts were recorded for this clonotype. This rearrangement joins TRBV5-1 to TRBJ1-1; 9 nucleotides agree with TRBD1. Germline V lookup: CDR1 SGHRS, CDR2 YFSETQ. The CDR3 is made up of 17 amino acids. V trimming: 7 bases; J trimming: 6 bases; junction bases outside the gene matches: 19. Written as DNA, the CDR3 is TGCGCCAGCGGCCCGGGACCCGGGACAGGGCCGGGGGCTGAAGCTTTCTTT. Protein: CASGPGPGTGPGAEAFF. Variable domain in full (rest from reference TRBV5-1 and TRBJ1-1): KAGVTQTPRYLIKTRGQQVTLSCSPISGHRSVSWYQQTPGQGLQFLFEYFSETQRNKGNFPGRFSGRQFSNSRSEMNVSTLELGDSALYLCASGPGPGTGPGAEAFFGQGTRLTVV.

This clonotype was counted at least ten times. This chain links TRBV12-3 or TRBV12-4 with TRBJ1-2; D is unresolved. The CDR3 length is 12 residues. V was cut by 3 bases and J by 5 bases, with 7 bases left in between. The CDR3 DNA reads TGTGCCAGCAGTTTCCCTAGGTATGGCTACACCTTC. Amino acids: CASSFPRYGYTF.

This clonotype was counted between two and nine times. The chain employs TRBV24-1 and TRBJ2-3; D is unresolved. Trimming removed 1 base at V and 2 bases at J, with 6 bases between. Germline-derived CDR1 and CDR2 are KGHDR and SFDVKD. The CDR3 has 14 residues. The CDR3 spells CATSDLGSTDTQYF. CDR3 DNA sequence: TGTGCCACCAGTGATTTAGGATCCACAGATACGCAGTATTTT.

The chain joins TRBV14 to TRBJ2-1; TRBD2 matches at 10 bases. With the DNA end fitting TRBJ2-5 better, the J assignment may be wrong. The length of the CDR3 is 19 residues. Looked up from germline, CDR1 is SGHDN and CDR2 is FVKESK. CDR3 nucleotides: TGTGCCAGCAGCCAAGTCGCAGCGGGAGGGATTTTTTTTCCAGAGACCCAGTACTTC. The encoded protein is CASSQVAAGGIFFPETQYF.

This clonotype was recorded many times. The chain is built from TRBV27 and TRBJ2-7; maybe TRBD1 (6 bases). The CDR3 has 14 amino acids. Between the trimmed V and J ends, which lost 3 bases and 1 base, there was a span of 10 bases. Germline CDR1 and CDR2: MNHEY and SMNVEV (reference sequence). The CDR3 nucleotides read TGTGCCAGCAGTTTCCAAGGACAGTCCTACGAGCAGTACTTC. It yields the protein CASSFQGQSYEQYF.

The sample holds many counts of this clonotype. V is TRBV5-1 and J is TRBJ1-3; D gene ambiguous. Trimming left V 1 base short and J 0 bases short, with 8 bases between. The CDR3 is 15 amino acids. The germline V gene has CDR1 SGHRS and CDR2 YFSETQ. The CDR3 region is CASSLSPISGNTIYF. The CDR3 DNA sequence: TGCGCCAGCAGCTTGAGTCCAATCTCTGGAAACACCATATATTTT.

This clonotype was picked up a small number of times. The V and J genes are TRBV14 and TRBJ2-7, with D hard to call. This CDR3 is built from 16 residues. The V and J ends lost 0 bases and 1 base respectively, with 13 bases between them. CDR1 and CDR2 from the germline V gene are SGHDN and FVKESK. DNA for the CDR3: TGTGCCAGCAGCCAAGAGTCTCCGGTAGATTCCTACGAGCAGTACTTC. This codes for CASSQESPVDSYEQYF.

This clonotype was detected many times. The rearrangement joins TRBV20-1 to TRBJ1-1, with D tentatively TRBD1 (5 bases). The germline CDR1 and CDR2 sequences are DFQATT and SNEGSKA (reference sequence). The CDR3 is 14 residues long. The V end lost 4 bases, the J end lost 2 bases, and 14 bases lay between the germline ends. The CDR3 region is CSATPGTVNTEAFF. Here the CDR3 DNA reads TGCAGTGCTACGCCCGGGACCGTTAACACTGAAGCTTTCTTT.

V is TRBV2 and J is TRBJ2-2; D is unclear. V dropped 6 bases and J dropped 13 bases, with 9 bases sitting between them. Germline V lookup: CDR1 SNHLY, CDR2 FYNNEI. The CDR3 consists of 10 residues. The CDR3 region is CASRGRGLFF. The CDR3 region has the DNA TGTGCCAGCAGGGGCAGAGGGCTGTTTTTT.

In this sample, this clonotype turned up many times. J is TRBJ2-7 and V is TRBV7-9; 13 nucleotides agree with TRBD2. CDR3 length: 15 residues. Germline loops: CDR1 SEHNR, CDR2 FQNEAQ (reference sequence). With 7 bases clipped from V and 4 bases from J, the junction kept 7 bases outside the gene matches. The CDR3 DNA reads as TGTGCCAGCACCCCGACTAGCGGGAGGAAATACGAGCAGTACTTC. Its translation is CASTPTSGRKYEQYF.

The CDR3 sequence: CASSQPSETQYF. Here the CDR3 DNA reads TGTGCCAGCAGCCAACCGAGCGAGACCCAGTACTTC. The V and J genes are TRBV5-6 and TRBJ2-5; no definite D call. Germline V gives CDR1 SGHDT, CDR2 YYEEEE. Trimming pared 4 bases from V and 5 bases from J, leaving 9 bases between. CDR3 size: 12 residues.

In its sample, this clonotype was seen a few times. V and J are TRBV30 and TRBJ2-1; D tentatively fits TRBD1 or TRBD2 (5 bases each). This CDR3 is built from 14 residues. In germline, CDR1 is GTSNPN, CDR2 SVGIG (reference sequence). The V end lost 4 bases, the J end lost 6 bases, and 16 bases lay between the germline ends. The CDR3 coding sequence is TGTGCCTGGAATAGGGTGGCAGGGAGCAATGAGCAGTTCTTC. Residues: CAWNRVAGSNEQFF.

This clonotype appeared many times. The chain has TRBV7-2 and TRBJ2-5; 8 bases align to TRBD2. J was trimmed by 6 bases and V by 6 bases; bases with no gene match: 12. The CDR3 has 15 amino acids. Germline V gene sequence: CDR1 SGHTA, CDR2 FQGNSA. The CDR3 reads CASRIGSSGSQTQYF. DNA of the CDR3: TGTGCCAGCAGGATAGGGTCCAGCGGGAGTCAGACCCAGTACTTC.

The gene calls are TRBV20-1 and TRBJ2-7; tentatively, D is TRBD1 (6 bases). CDR3 length: 13 amino acids. CDR1 is DFQATT and CDR2 is SNEGSKA in the germline V gene (reference sequence). V was clipped by 6 bases and J by 2 bases, with 14 bases between them. This CDR3 reads CSAPPGTPYEQYF. DNA for the CDR3: TGCAGTGCCCCGCCAGGGACACCCTACGAGCAGTACTTC.

This clonotype showed up many times. The chain is built from TRBV20-1 and TRBJ2-1; D remains unclear. The V gene's germline CDR1 is DFQATT and CDR2 SNEGSKA (reference sequence). The CDR3 runs to 15 residues. Trimming took off 6 bases at V and 6 bases at J, with 21 bases between the two ends. The chain's CDR3 is CSAPSAVAGSNEQFF. DNA of the CDR3: TGCAGTGCCCCAAGCGCGGTAGCTGGTTCCAATGAGCAGTTCTTC.

The rearrangement uses TRBV10-3 and TRBJ1-1, with TRBD1 matching over 7 bases. The CDR3 length is 13 residues. The V gene's germline CDR1 is ENHRY and CDR2 SYGVKD. Trimming at V came to 6 bases and at J to 6 bases, leaving 7 bases not matched to a gene. The CDR3 nucleotides read TGTGCCATCAGCGACAGGGTAAGCCCTGAAGCTTTCTTT. Protein sequence: CAISDRVSPEAFF.

This clonotype was recorded many times. This sequence joins TRBV7-3 and TRBJ2-1, with a possible D match to TRBD2 (5 bases). Germline V lookup: CDR1 SGHTA, CDR2 FQGTGA. CDR3 length equals 16 residues. Trimming cost V 5 bases and J 4 bases, with 18 bases left between them. The CDR3 region has the DNA TGTGCCAGCAGCCCACGACTGGACTCGAGGTACAATGAGCAGTTCTTC. Its translation: CASSPRLDSRYNEQFF.

This clonotype was seen repeatedly, ten times or more. The chain joins TRBV2 to TRBJ2-7, with unresolved D. The V end was cut by 2 bases, the J end by 3 bases, with 17 bases between. Germline V gives CDR1 SNHLY, CDR2 FYNNEI. There are 16 residues in the CDR3. The CDR3 loop is CASSERKRPAVYEQYF. The CDR3, as DNA: TGTGCCAGCAGTGAACGTAAGCGACCTGCGGTCTACGAGCAGTACTTC. The full variable domain, with the rest looked up from reference TRBV2 and TRBJ2-7, is EPEVTQTPSHQVTQMGQEVILRCVPISNHLYFYWYRQILGQKVEFLVSFYNNEISEKSEIFDDQFSVERPDGSNFTLKIRSTKLEDSAMYFCASSERKRPAVYEQYFGPGTRLTVT.

This clonotype showed up just a few times. The chain combines TRBV24-1 with TRBJ2-2; 7 bases line up with TRBD1. The germline V gene has CDR1 KGHDR and CDR2 SFDVKD. The CDR3 extends over 14 amino acids. V lost 4 bases and J lost 8; bases outside the gene matches: 6. CDR3 amino acids: CATSDNYRGGELFF. The CDR3 DNA is TGTGCCACCAGTGACAACTACAGGGGAGGGGAGCTGTTTTTT.